The TCR beta chain under discussion was sequenced for a study of ipilimumab plus nivolumab after autologous stem cell transplantation. Notes on the study in general: Per the authors, repertoire, Treg and microbiota data justify further study.

Through week 26, nivolumab 3 mg/kg IV was given weeks 1, 4, 7, 10, then biweekly. The method was immunoSEQ multiplex PCR; TCRdb's version includes in-frame clones alone and lacks a portion of them. The sample yields 37,000 or so clones, 80% to 95% seen once. Of note for this clone: Antigen specificity is unknown.

Germline V lookup: CDR1 MNHEY, CDR2 SVGAGI. J gave up 4 bases and V 4 bases, and 8 bases lay outside the gene matches. The CDR3 loop spans 15 amino acids. The receptor comes from a male donor with multiple myeloma. The V and J genes are TRBV6-5 and TRBJ2-7, with 9 bases that match TRBD2. This material consisted of PBMCs, taken in a trial of ipilimumab plus nivolumab as post-transplant consolidation. The CDR3 DNA follows: TGTGCCAGCAGTTTCTCCGGGACTAGCTCTTACGAGCAGTACTTC. The encoded protein is CASSFSGTSSYEQYF.